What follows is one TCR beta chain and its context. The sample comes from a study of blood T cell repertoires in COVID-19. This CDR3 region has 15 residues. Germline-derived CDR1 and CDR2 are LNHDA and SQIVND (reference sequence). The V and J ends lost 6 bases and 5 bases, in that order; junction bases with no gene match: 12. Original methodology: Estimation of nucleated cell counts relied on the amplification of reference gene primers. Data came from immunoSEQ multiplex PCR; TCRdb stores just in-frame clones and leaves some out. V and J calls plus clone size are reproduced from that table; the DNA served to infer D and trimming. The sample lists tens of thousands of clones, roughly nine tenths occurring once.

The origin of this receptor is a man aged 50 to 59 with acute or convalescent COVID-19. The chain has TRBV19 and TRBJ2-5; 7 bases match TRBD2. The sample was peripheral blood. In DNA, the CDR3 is TGTGCCAGTAGCAACGCGGGAGATCTCTGGGAGACCCAGTACTTC. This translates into CASSNAGDLWETQYF.